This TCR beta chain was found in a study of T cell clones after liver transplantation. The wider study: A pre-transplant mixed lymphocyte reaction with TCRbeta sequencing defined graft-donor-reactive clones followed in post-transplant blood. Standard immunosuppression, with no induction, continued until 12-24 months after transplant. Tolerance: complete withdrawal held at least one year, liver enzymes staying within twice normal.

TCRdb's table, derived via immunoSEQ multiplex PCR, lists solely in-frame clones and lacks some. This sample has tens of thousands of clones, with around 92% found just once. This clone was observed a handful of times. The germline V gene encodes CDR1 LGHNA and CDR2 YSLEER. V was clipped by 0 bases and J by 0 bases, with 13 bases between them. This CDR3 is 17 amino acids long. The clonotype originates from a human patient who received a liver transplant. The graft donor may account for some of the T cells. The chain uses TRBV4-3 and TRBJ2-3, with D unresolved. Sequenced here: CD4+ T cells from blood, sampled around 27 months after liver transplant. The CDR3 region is CASSQDAIYASTDTQYF. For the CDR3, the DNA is TGCGCCAGCAGCCAAGATGCTATATACGCTAGCACAGATACGCAGTATTTT.